This T cell receptor beta chain was recovered during a study of CD8 T cells in Susac syndrome (dated by TCRdb to between 2018 and 2021). Regarding the research as a whole: Repertoire sequencing was used to test whether CD8+ T cell activation and differentiation in Susac syndrome was antigen driven. The clonality of the CD8+ T cell repertoire was compared across approximately 12 healthy donors, around 14 Susac syndrome patients and fewer than 16 multiple sclerosis patients. The research as a whole found: The number of individuals in the TCR sequencing and HLA analysis was acknowledged as relatively small.

RNA was extracted using the RNeasy kit, and roughly 0.5 to 1 ug of the RNA was reverse transcribed with random hexamers. The immunoSEQ multiplex PCR assay, covering 54 Vbeta and 13 Jbeta segments, was used to amplify TCR beta CDR3 regions. PCR amplification bias was corrected by using a synthetic template baseline for primer optimization and computational correction. The authors' analysis ran thus. Reads were assigned to V, D and J genes according to IMGT and analyzed in immunoSEQ Analyzer, with only productive sequences retained. To calculate clonality, Shannon entropy was normalized by log2 of the number of productive unique sequences and then subtracted from one. For each patient and control, public and private clones were evaluated within the 100 most prevalent clones. Clones were defined as Susac-specific if absent from the healthy and MS cohorts, from around 1,000 published viral clones and from other ImmuneACCESS disease sequences. TCRdb applied fastp at Q25 and MiXCR to the public reads, then kept only in-frame beta chains. Rows with one shared CDR3 protein collapse into an entry with the most common genes and DNA. These V and J calls rely on TCRdb rather than the paper's analysis. The sample data list 330,000 or so distinct CDR3 sequences, and approximately 89% of these were observed just once. The top ten hold under 0.2% of the sample.

Peripheral blood CD8+ and CD4+ T cells from healthy donors, Susac syndrome patients and multiple sclerosis patients were profiled by high-throughput TCR beta sequencing. Multiple sclerosis controls were treatment-naive patients with stable or active relapsing-remitting disease fulfilling revised McDonald criteria. Bulk CD8+ and CD4+ T cells were purified by magnetic negative isolation, while CD8+ TEMRA cells were enriched using FACS. Blood was drawn into EDTA tubes, processed within 24 hours, and PBMCs were isolated by density gradient centrifugation. PBMCs destined for TCR sequencing were cryopreserved in liquid nitrogen and later thawed in a 37 °C water bath. The sorted or isolated CD4+, CD8+ and CD8+ TEMRA cells reached a purity of at least 90%. On this clonotype: There is no known antigen for this receptor. Base qualities are not recorded, but no much larger clone differs from it by a single base.

Including cysteine and phenylalanine, the CDR3 has 15 amino acids. The sequence is cut down to CDR3 DNA, 45 bases in frame from base 1. V is reduced by 6 bases and J by 4 bases, leaving a spacing of 18 bases between them. CDR1 and CDR2 were assigned from the germline V gene as MNHEY and SVGEGT. The sequenced material came from CD8+ T cells from PBMCs. Recombination joined TRBV6-2 or TRBV6-3 with TRBJ2-5; a weak D assignment points to TRBD2 (5 bases agree). This TCR was recovered from a human donor with multiple sclerosis. The CDR3 region has the sequence CASSYGLVRRETQYF. The DNA reads as follows: TGTGCCAGCAGCTACGGACTCGTACGGCGAGAGACCCAGTACTTC.